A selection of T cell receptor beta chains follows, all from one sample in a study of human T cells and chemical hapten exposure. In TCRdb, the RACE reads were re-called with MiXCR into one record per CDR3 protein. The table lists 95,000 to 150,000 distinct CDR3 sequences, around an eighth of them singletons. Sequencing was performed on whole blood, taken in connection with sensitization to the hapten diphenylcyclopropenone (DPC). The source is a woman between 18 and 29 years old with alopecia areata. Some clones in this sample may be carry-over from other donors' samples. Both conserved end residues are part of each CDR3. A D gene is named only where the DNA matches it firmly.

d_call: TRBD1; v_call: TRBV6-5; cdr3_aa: CASKVGQGIYEQYF
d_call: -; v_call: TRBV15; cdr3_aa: CATSRVLGTQPQHF
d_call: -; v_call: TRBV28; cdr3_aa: CASSLSRFNEKLFF
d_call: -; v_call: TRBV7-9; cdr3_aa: CASSLVEGAAFF
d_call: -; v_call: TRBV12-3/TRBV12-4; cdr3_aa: CASSLADTQYF
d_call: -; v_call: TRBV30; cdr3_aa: CAWRVGDGYEAFF
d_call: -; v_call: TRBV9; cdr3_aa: CASSTPGIGANVLTF
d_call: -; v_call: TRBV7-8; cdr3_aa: CASSLVSPRPGSSYNEQFF
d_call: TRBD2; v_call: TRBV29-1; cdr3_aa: CSVQLAGQETQYF
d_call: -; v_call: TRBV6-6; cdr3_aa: CASSYSSLGNEQFF
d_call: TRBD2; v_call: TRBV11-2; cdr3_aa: CASSAVGRGAHNEQFF
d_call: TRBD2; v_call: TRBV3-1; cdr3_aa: CASSPGLAGGWGETQYF